The clone carrying this TCR beta chain was detected many times. This specimen comes from a study of T cells in Graves' hyperthyroidism and ophthalmopathy. V lost 5 bases, J lost 7 bases, and 11 bases lay in between. The CDR3 spans 12 residues. From germline, CDR1 is LGHDT and CDR2 YNNKEL (reference sequence). Stability of Graves' hyperthyroidism was defined as absent ophthalmopathy progression within 18 months. Researchers took RNA transcripts and amplified the TCR beta CDR3 regions from them. The HTBI primer set drove a first-round RT-PCR of the TCR CDR3. TCRdb reprocessed the multiplex PCR reads via MiXCR and lists one record per CDR3 protein. The repertoire holds roughly 750,000 distinct CDR3 sequences, with 15% to 20% as singletons.

V usage is TRBV3-1 and J usage is TRBJ1-2; no clear D gene. The origin of this receptor is a man in his late teens or twenties with Graves' hyperthyroidism. The material sequenced was blood. The CDR3 loop reads CASSSRASGYTF. The CDR3 DNA reads as TGTGCCAGCAGCTCCCGGGCCTCTGGCTACACCTTC. The full variable domain, its missing parts supplied by reference TRBV3-1 and TRBJ1-2, is DTAVSQTPKYLVTQMGNDKSIKCEQNLGHDTMYWYKQDSKKFLKIMFSYNNKELIINETVPNRFSPKSPDKAHLNLHINSLELGDSAVYFCASSSRASGYTFGSGTRLTVV.